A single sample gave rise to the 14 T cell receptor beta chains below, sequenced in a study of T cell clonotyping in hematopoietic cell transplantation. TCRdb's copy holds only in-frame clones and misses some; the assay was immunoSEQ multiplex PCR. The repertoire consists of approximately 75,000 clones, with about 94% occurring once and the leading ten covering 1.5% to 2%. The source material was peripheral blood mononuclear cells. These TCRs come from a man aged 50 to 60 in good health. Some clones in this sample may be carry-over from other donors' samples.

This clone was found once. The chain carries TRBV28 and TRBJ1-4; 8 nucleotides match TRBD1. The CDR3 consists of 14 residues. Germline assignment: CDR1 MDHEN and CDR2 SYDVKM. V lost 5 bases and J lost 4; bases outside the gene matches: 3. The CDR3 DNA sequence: TGTGCCAGCAGTAAGGGACAGGTTAATGAAAAACTGTTTTTT. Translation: CASSKGQVNEKLFF.

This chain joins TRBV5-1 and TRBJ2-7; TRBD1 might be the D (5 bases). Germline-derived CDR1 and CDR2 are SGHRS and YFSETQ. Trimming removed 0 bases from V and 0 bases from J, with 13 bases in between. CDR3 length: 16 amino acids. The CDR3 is CASSLVTGALSYEQYF. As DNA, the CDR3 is TGCGCCAGCAGCTTGGTCACAGGTGCTCTCTCCTACGAGCAGTACTTC.

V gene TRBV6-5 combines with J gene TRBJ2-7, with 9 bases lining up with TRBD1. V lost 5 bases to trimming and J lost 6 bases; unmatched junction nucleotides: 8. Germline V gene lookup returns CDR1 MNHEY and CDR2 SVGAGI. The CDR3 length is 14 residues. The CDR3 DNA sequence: TGTGCCAGCAGTCCACTTGGACAGGGGAGCGAGCAGTACTTC. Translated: CASSPLGQGSEQYF.

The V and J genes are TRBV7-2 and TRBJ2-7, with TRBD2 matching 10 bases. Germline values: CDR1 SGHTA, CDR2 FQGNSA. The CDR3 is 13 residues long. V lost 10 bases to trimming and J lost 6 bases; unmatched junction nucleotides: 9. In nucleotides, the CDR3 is TGTGCCACGAGGGGGCTAGCGGGAGTCGAGCAGTACTTC. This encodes CATRGLAGVEQYF.

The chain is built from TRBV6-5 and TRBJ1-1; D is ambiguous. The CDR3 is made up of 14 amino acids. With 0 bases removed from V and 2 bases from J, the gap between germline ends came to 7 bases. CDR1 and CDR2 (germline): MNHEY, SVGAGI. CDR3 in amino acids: CASSYSMANTEAFF. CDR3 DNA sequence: TGTGCCAGCAGTTACTCGATGGCAAACACTGAAGCTTTCTTT.

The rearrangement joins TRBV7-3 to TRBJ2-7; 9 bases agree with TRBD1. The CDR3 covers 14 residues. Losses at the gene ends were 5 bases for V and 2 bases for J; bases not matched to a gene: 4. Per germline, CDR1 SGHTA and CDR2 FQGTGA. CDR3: CASSPGTGPYEQYF. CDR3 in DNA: TGTGCCAGCAGCCCTGGGACAGGGCCCTACGAGCAGTACTTC.

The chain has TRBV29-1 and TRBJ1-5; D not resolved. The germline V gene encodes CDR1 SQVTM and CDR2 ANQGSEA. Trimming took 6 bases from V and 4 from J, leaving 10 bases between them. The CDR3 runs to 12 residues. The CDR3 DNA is TGCAGCGTCTTATTAGGGAATCAGCCCCAGCATTTT. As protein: CSVLLGNQPQHF.

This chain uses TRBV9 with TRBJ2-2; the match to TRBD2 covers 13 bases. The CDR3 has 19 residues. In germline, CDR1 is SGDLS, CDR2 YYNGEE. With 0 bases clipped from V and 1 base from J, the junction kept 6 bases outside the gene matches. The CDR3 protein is CASSVDGTSGTRNTGELFF. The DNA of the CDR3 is TGTGCCAGCAGCGTAGATGGGACTAGCGGGACCCGGAACACCGGGGAGCTGTTTTTT.

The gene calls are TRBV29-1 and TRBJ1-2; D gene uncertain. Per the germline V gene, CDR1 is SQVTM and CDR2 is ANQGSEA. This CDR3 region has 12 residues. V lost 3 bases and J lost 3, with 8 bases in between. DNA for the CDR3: TGCAGCGTTGATGGGCCATACTATGGCTACACCTTC. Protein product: CSVDGPYYGYTF.

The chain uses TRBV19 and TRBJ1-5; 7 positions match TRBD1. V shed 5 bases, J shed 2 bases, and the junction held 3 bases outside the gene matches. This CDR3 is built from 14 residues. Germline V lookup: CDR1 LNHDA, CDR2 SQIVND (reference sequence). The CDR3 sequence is CASSGQDGNQPQHF. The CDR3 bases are TGTGCCAGTAGTGGACAGGATGGCAATCAGCCCCAGCATTTT.

The CDR3 nucleotides read TGTGCCTGGAGTAGGGACATCCATGGCTACACCTTC. Translating gives CAWSRDIHGYTF. The V and J genes are TRBV30 and TRBJ1-2; a weak D match, TRBD1 (6 bases). The CDR3 length is 12 residues. V lost 2 bases and J 6 bases, leaving 10 bases between the germline ends. CDR1 is GTSNPN and CDR2 is SVGIG in the germline V gene (reference sequence).

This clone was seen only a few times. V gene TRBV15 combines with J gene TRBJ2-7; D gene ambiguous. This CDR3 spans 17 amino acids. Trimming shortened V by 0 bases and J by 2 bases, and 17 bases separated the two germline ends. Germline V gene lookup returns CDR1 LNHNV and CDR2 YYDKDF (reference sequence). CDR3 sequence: CATSREVWAELTYEQYF. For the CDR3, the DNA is TGTGCCACCAGCAGAGAGGTTTGGGCAGAACTTACCTACGAGCAGTACTTC.

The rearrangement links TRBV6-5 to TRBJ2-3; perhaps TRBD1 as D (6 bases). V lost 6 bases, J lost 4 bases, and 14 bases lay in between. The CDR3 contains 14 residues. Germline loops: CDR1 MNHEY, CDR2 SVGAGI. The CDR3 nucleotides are TGTGCCAGCAGCAGACAGGTTGGGCCAGATACGCAGTATTTT. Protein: CASSRQVGPDTQYF.

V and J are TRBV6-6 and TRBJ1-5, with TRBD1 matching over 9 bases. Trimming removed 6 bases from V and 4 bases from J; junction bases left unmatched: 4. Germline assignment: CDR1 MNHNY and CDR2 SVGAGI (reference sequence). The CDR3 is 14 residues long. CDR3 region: CASSGTGRNQPQHF. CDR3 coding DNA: TGTGCCAGCAGCGGGACAGGGAGAAATCAGCCCCAGCATTTT.